This T cell receptor (beta chain) was sequenced in a study of cytotoxic CD8 clonotypes in ibrutinib-treated CLL. Whole-study findings and limits: Public clonotypes occurred uncommonly; on treatment, they contracted or remained stable.

Notes on this clone: Its target is not known.

Deep sequencing aimed at 1 in 200,000 to 1 in 1 million T cells' resolution. Profiling relied on immunoSEQ multiplex PCR, and the TCRdb table lists in-frame clones only, not all of them. The table includes nearly 85,000 clones, around 79% detected once. This CDR3 region has 15 residues. Germline V gene lookup returns CDR1 MDHEN and CDR2 SYDVKM. Germline trimming cut 8 bases from V and 5 bases from J; bases unmatched to any gene: 11. J is TRBJ2-2 and V is TRBV28, with 7 positions matching TRBD2. This clonotype was sampled from a human donor with chronic lymphocytic leukemia. The sample consisted of PBMCs, taken after 12 months of ibrutinib treatment. CDR3 in amino acids: CASGWGGRGTGELFF. CDR3 DNA sequence: TGTGCCAGCGGCTGGGGGGGTCGTGGGACCGGGGAGCTGTTTTTT.